What follows are 14 T cell receptor beta chains derived from one specimen sequenced in a study of CD8+ T cells in alopecia areata. Reverse transcribed after extraction, RNA yielded cDNA as the sequencing template. Produced via immunoSEQ multiplex PCR; TCRdb's table is partial and in-frame only. In the table there are approximately 98,000 clones, around 55% of which are singletons. Material: CD8+ T cells sorted from blood. Receptors originate from a human donor in good health.

The J gene is TRBJ1-4, the V gene TRBV6-5; D gene uncertain. The CDR3 is 12 amino acids. V lost 6 bases and J 8 bases, leaving 10 bases between the germline ends. CDR1 and CDR2 from the germline V gene are MNHEY and SVGAGI. Here the CDR3 reads CASSGLGEKLFF. In DNA form, the CDR3 reads TGTGCCAGCAGCGGCTTAGGGGAAAAACTGTTTTTT.

This clone has a handful of counts. The chain combines TRBV7-8 with TRBJ1-2; the match to TRBD1 covers 7 bases. The trim removed 2 bases at V and 4 bases at J, leaving 10 bases unmatched. Germline lookup yields CDR1 SGHVS and CDR2 FQNEAQ. This CDR3 region has 16 residues. The CDR3 is CASSLSRSGGSYGYTF. CDR3 sequence (DNA): TGTGCCAGCAGCTTATCACGGTCAGGGGGAAGCTATGGCTACACCTTC.

V gene TRBV28 combines with J gene TRBJ1-6; D is possibly TRBD1 (5 bases). The CDR3 is 14 residues long. The germline V gene has CDR1 MDHEN and CDR2 SYDVKM. V dropped 5 bases and J dropped 9 bases, with 14 bases sitting between them. CDR3 bases: TGTGCCAGCAGTACTTCAGGGTTTTCTTCACCCCTCCACTTT. Translated: CASSTSGFSSPLHF.

The chain recombines TRBV5-1 with TRBJ1-5; D might be TRBD1 (5 bases). The germline CDR1 and CDR2 sequences are SGHRS and YFSETQ. The CDR3 runs to 13 residues. With 7 bases removed from V and 4 bases from J, the gap between germline ends came to 12 bases. The CDR3 DNA reads as TGCGCCAGCCCGGGGACCTTTAATCAGCCCCAGCATTTT. Translated: CASPGTFNQPQHF.

This clone was observed once. CDR3 in DNA: TGTGCCAGCAGCCTGAATATGGGGGCCCACGAGCAGTACTTC. It encodes CASSLNMGAHEQYF. This chain links TRBV7-2 with TRBJ2-7; tentatively, D is TRBD1 (6 bases). CDR1 and CDR2 from the germline V gene are SGHTA and FQGNSA. This CDR3 has 14 amino acids. The germline V and J ends were trimmed by 5 bases and 5 bases, with 16 bases remaining between them.

This clone was detected only a few times. The chain is built from TRBV29-1 and TRBJ2-7, with TRBD1 matching over 7 bases. J lost 5 bases, V lost 5 bases, and 9 bases had no gene match. CDR3 length: 13 amino acids. Germline lookup yields CDR1 SQVTM and CDR2 ANQGSEA. The CDR3 DNA reads TGCAGCGTTTTGGACCAAGGGGGCCACGAGCAGTACTTC. Residues: CSVLDQGGHEQYF.

The chain joins TRBV7-6 to TRBJ2-7; D might be TRBD2 (7 bases). Germline V gene sequence: CDR1 SGHVS, CDR2 FNYEAQ. The germline V and J ends were trimmed by 4 bases and 7 bases, with 17 bases remaining between them. The CDR3 consists of 14 residues. The CDR3 spells CASSSIGGPREQYF. The CDR3 nucleotides read TGTGCCAGCAGCTCAATCGGGGGGCCGCGGGAGCAGTACTTC.

J is TRBJ1-5 and V is TRBV28; weak D call: TRBD1 (5 bases). The V end lost 3 bases, the J end lost 3 bases, and 18 bases lay between the germline ends. The CDR3 runs 17 residues. The germline CDR1 and CDR2 sequences are MDHEN and SYDVKM. CDR3 loop: CASSFFVWAGPNQPQHF. The CDR3 nucleotides read TGTGCCAGCAGTTTCTTTGTTTGGGCGGGGCCCAATCAGCCCCAGCATTTT.

The genes are TRBV6-5 and TRBJ2-7, with D unresolved. The CDR3 contains 14 residues. The ends were cut back, 2 bases at V and 2 bases at J, with 10 bases in the middle. Germline V gene lookup returns CDR1 MNHEY and CDR2 SVGAGI. This CDR3 is CASSYGSTPYEQYF. The CDR3 DNA reads TGTGCCAGCAGTTACGGTAGTACTCCCTACGAGCAGTACTTC.

The V and J genes are TRBV4-2 and TRBJ2-1, with TRBD1 as a possible D gene (6 bases). Germline CDR1 LGHNA, CDR2 YNFKEQ. Trimming left V 4 bases short and J 12 bases short, with 16 bases between. There are 13 residues in the CDR3. The CDR3 coding sequence is TGTGCCAGCAGCCTCAGGGGCCGATTTACGCAGTTCTTC. Its translation: CASSLRGRFTQFF.

This chain joins TRBV29-1 and TRBJ2-7; 11 nucleotides agree with TRBD1. Per the germline V gene, CDR1 is SQVTM and CDR2 is ANQGSEA. J was trimmed by 3 bases and V by 2 bases; bases with no gene match: 3. The CDR3 loop spans 14 amino acids. The CDR3 region is CSVETGTGGYEQYF. CDR3 nucleotide sequence: TGCAGCGTTGAAACCGGGACAGGGGGCTACGAGCAGTACTTC.

This sequence joins TRBV9 and TRBJ1-2, with D unresolved. The V and J ends lost 3 bases and 3 bases respectively, with 12 bases between them. Per the germline V gene, CDR1 is SGDLS and CDR2 is YYNGEE. The CDR3 covers 14 residues. The CDR3 region is CASSAYRSHYGYTF. The CDR3 coding sequence is TGTGCCAGCAGCGCGTACAGAAGCCACTATGGCTACACCTTC.

The V gene is TRBV5-4, the J gene TRBJ2-7, with D possibly matching TRBD1 (6 bases). CDR3 length: 13 amino acids. With 4 bases removed from V and 2 bases from J, the gap between germline ends came to 10 bases. Germline V lookup: CDR1 SGHNT, CDR2 YYREEE (reference sequence). The CDR3 here is CASSPEGAYEQYF. CDR3 nucleotide sequence: TGTGCCAGCAGCCCCGAGGGGGCCTACGAGCAGTACTTC.

This clone was counted a few times. This chain links TRBV7-8 with TRBJ1-2, with 9 nucleotides matching TRBD1. This CDR3 region has 17 residues. Germline trimming cut 4 bases from V and 7 bases from J; bases unmatched to any gene: 16. Germline CDR1 SGHVS, CDR2 FQNEAQ. CDR3 sequence (DNA): TGTGCCAGCAGCTCACCGGGACAGGGAAAGGAGTTTAGTGGCTACACCTTC. Translation gives CASSSPGQGKEFSGYTF.